Listed below are T cell receptor beta chains from one sample, sequenced in a study of blood T cells in healthy people across ages. TCRdb reprocessed the 5' RACE reads with MiXCR, giving one entry per CDR3 protein. This table has roughly 1.5 million distinct CDR3 sequences, under 55% appearing once. Source material: blood. Every receptor here comes from a woman between 18 and 29 years old in good health. Each CDR3 is given with its conserved first and last residue. The D gene is left open where the match is weak. Clone size appears in some rows only: once, few, many, or a class for an expanded clone.

D gene	J gene	V gene	clone size	CDR3 DNA	CDR3 protein
TRBD2	TRBJ2-3	TRBV7-3	NA	TGTGCCAGCAGCACGGGACTAGCCGGAGATGCGGATACGCAGTATTTT	CASSTGLAGDADTQYF
NA	TRBJ2-3	TRBV30	few	TGTGCCTGGAGTGTACATGACTCACTACCAGATACGCAGTATTTT	CAWSVHDSLPDTQYF
NA	TRBJ2-1	TRBV5-1	few	TGCGCCAGCAGCTTTGTACAGGGAGGCAATGAGCAGTTCTTC	CASSFVQGGNEQFF
NA	TRBJ1-1	TRBV5-1	NA	TGCGCCAGCAGCTTGGAAGAGGGAGTCATGAACACTGAAGCTTTCTTT	CASSLEEGVMNTEAFF
NA	TRBJ2-5	TRBV6-2/TRBV6-3	NA	TGTGCCAGCACACTAACCGGGTTAAAAGAGACCCAGTACTTC	CASTLTGLKETQYF
TRBD2	TRBJ2-7	TRBV25-1	NA	TGTGCCAGCAGTGATTTATCGGGAGGGGCCCTGCAGTACTTC	CASSDLSGGALQYF
TRBD2	TRBJ2-5	TRBV13	few	TGTGCCAGCAGCTTGAGCCTAGCGGTCCAAGAGACCCAGTACTTC	CASSLSLAVQETQYF
NA	TRBJ2-5	TRBV5-1	NA	TGCGCCAGCAGCTTAACGACAGCCACTTCAGAGACCCAGTACTTC	CASSLTTATSETQYF
NA	TRBJ1-2	TRBV20-1	NA	TGCAGTGCTAGGGGTTTTTACTATGGCTACACCTTC	CSARGFYYGYTF
NA	TRBJ2-2	TRBV9	NA	TGTGCCAGCACGACTACTTTTGATAGCGGAGACACCGGGGAGCTGTTTTTT	CASTTTFDSGDTGELFF
NA	TRBJ2-7	TRBV30	NA	TGTGCCTGGGGCAGAACCTACGAGCAGTACTTC	CAWGRTYEQYF
NA	TRBJ2-3	TRBV29-1	few	TGCAGCGTTGAAGGGGGGCGCACAGATACGCAGTATTTT	CSVEGGRTDTQYF
NA	TRBJ1-1	TRBV21-1	NA	TGTGCCAGCAGCAAAGCGGGGCGCAGAGCTTTCTTT	CASSKAGRRAFF
NA	TRBJ1-2	TRBV29-1	NA	TGCAGCGTAGAGTGGGCTTCCCTCGCGGGCTACACCTTC	CSVEWASLAGYTF
TRBD1	TRBJ2-3	TRBV6-2/TRBV6-3	many	TGTGCCAGCAGTCAACGGACAGGCGGAGATACGCAGTATTTT	CASSQRTGGDTQYF
TRBD1	TRBJ1-2	TRBV15	NA	TGTGCCACCAACCTAGACAGGGGGGACCTCTACGGCTACACCTTC	CATNLDRGDLYGYTF
NA	TRBJ1-1	TRBV7-9	NA	TGTGCCAGCAGCTTAGTCGTAGCGGGGAACACTGAAGCTTTCTTT	CASSLVVAGNTEAFF
TRBD2	TRBJ2-7	TRBV29-1	NA	TGCAGCGTTGAGAGCTGGAATAGCGGGGATAACTACGAGCAGTACTTC	CSVESWNSGDNYEQYF
NA	TRBJ2-2	TRBV3-1	NA	TGTGCCAGCAGCCAGGATTGGGGGGCAAACACCGGGGAGCTGTTTTTT	CASSQDWGANTGELFF
NA	TRBJ2-2	TRBV5-1	NA	TGCGCCAGCAGCCCGGCGGCGGGCAGGGAGCTGTTTTTT	CASSPAAGRELFF
NA	TRBJ2-5	TRBV7-2	many	TGTGCCAGCAGCTTAGTCAACCAAGAGACCCAGTACTTC	CASSLVNQETQYF
NA	TRBJ1-2	TRBV29-1	NA	TGCAGCGTTGCTGGGGGCGTCTCTGGCTACACCTTC	CSVAGGVSGYTF
NA	TRBJ2-1	TRBV27	few	TGTGCCAGCAGTTTGACGGCAGGAAAGCACAATGAGCAGTTCTTC	CASSLTAGKHNEQFF
NA	TRBJ2-1	TRBV7-9	NA	TGTGCCAGCAGCCCCCTTCTACCTATGACCTACAATGAGCAGTTCTTC	CASSPLLPMTYNEQFF
TRBD2	TRBJ2-7	TRBV7-8	few	TGTGCCAGCAGCTTACTGGCGGGAGGTTTCGCCTACGAGCAGTACTTC	CASSLLAGGFAYEQYF
TRBD2	TRBJ2-3	TRBV7-3	NA	TGTGCCAGCAGCCCTACTAGCGGGAGGGCCTTAGATACGCAGTATTTT	CASSPTSGRALDTQYF
TRBD2	TRBJ2-3	TRBV9	NA	TGTGCCAGCAGCTTCTCGGGACTAGCGGGAAATACAGATACGCGGTATTTT	CASSFSGLAGNTDTRYF
NA	TRBJ2-7	TRBV5-6	NA	TGTGCCAGCAGCTTGAAGGTAGCGGACTCCTACGAGCAGTACTTC	CASSLKVADSYEQYF
TRBD1	TRBJ1-2	TRBV20-1	NA	TGCAGTGCCCCCGGGACAGGGGACTATGGCTACACCTTC	CSAPGTGDYGYTF
NA	TRBJ2-2	TRBV24-1	NA	TGTGCCACCAGTGAAACGCGGAAGAACACCGGGGAGCTGTTTTTT	CATSETRKNTGELFF